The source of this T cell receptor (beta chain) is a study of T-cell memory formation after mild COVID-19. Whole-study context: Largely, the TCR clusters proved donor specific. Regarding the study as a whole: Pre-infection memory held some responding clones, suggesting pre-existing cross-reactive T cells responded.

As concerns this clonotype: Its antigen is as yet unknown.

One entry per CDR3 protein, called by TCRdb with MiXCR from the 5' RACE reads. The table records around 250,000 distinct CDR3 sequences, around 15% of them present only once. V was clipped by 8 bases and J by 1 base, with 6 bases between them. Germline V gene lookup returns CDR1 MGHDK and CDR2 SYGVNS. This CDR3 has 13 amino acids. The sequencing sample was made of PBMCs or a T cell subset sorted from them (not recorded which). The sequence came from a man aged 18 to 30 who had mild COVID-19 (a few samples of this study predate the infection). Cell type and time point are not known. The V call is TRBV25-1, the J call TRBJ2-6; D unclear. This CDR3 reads CASLMSGANVLTF. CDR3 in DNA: TGTGCCAGCCTCATGTCTGGGGCCAACGTCCTGACTTTC.